These 13 T cell receptor beta chains came from one sample sequenced in a study of T-cell reconstitution after alpha-beta-depleted transplantation in children. Unique molecular identifiers were built into the TCRbeta library. TCRdb passed the PCR reads through MiXCR, listing each CDR3 protein once. The sample includes about 900,000 distinct CDR3 sequences, about 29% of them seen just once. The sequencing here drew on PBMCs, mostly from graft donor cells, taken 360 days after TCRalphabeta/CD19-depleted stem cell transplant. All receptors come from a boy less than two years old who had a stem cell transplant for SCID, so the T cells may come from the graft donor.

This clonotype has more than one count but fewer than ten. The rearrangement joins TRBV20-1 to TRBJ2-3, with D perhaps matching TRBD2 (5 bases). Per germline, CDR1 DFQATT and CDR2 SNEGSKA (reference sequence). The CDR3 totals 13 residues. V was trimmed by 6 bases and J by 0 bases, leaving 10 bases between them. CDR3 DNA: TGCAGTGCCCTCGGGGTTAGCACAGATACGCAGTATTTT. This encodes CSALGVSTDTQYF.

In its sample, this clonotype was seen a few times. V and J are TRBV5-1 and TRBJ2-1; weak D call: TRBD2 (6 bases). CDR3 size: 14 residues. Germline CDR1 SGHRS, CDR2 YFSETQ. Between the trimmed V and J ends, which lost 0 bases and 10 bases, there was a span of 14 bases. The CDR3 protein is CASSLDSSGYEQFF. The CDR3 nucleotides read TGCGCCAGCAGCTTGGATAGTAGCGGTTACGAGCAGTTCTTC.

As for this clonotype: Since a much larger clone is just one base distant, this may be a read error. V gene TRBV24-1 combines with J gene TRBJ2-7, with 8 bases aligning to TRBD1. With V trimmed by 6 bases and J by 3 bases, 9 bases remained unmatched. The CDR3 is made up of 15 amino acids. Germline CDR1 reads KGHDR; CDR2 reads SFDVKD. CDR3 in DNA: TGTGCCACCAGTTATTCCGGGACAGGAAGCTACGAGCAGTACTTC. Residues: CATSYSGTGSYEQYF.

This clonotype has just a few counts. V gene TRBV20-1 combines with J gene TRBJ2-2; TRBD2 matches at 13 bases. V lost 6 bases and J lost 6; bases outside the gene matches: 1. Germline V gene data show CDR1 as DFQATT and CDR2 as SNEGSKA (reference sequence). The CDR3 consists of 13 residues. The CDR3 nucleotides are TGCAGTGCCACTAGCGGGGGGGCCGGGGAGCTGTTTTTT. Amino acid sequence: CSATSGGAGELFF.

The chain carries TRBV10-3 and TRBJ2-7; D is possibly TRBD2 (5 bases). Trimming left V 4 bases short and J 3 bases short, with 7 bases between. CDR3 length equals 12 residues. CDR1 is ENHRY and CDR2 is SYGVKD in the germline V gene. CDR3 residues: CAISGTSYEQYF. The CDR3 DNA reads TGTGCCATCAGTGGCACTAGCTACGAGCAGTACTTC.

This rearrangement joins TRBV10-3 to TRBJ2-7; 13 bases fit TRBD2. The ends lost 2 bases at V and 0 bases at J; junction bases unmatched: 10. This CDR3 comprises 19 residues. From germline, CDR1 is ENHRY and CDR2 SYGVKD. Here the CDR3 DNA reads TGTGCCATCAGTGAGGCACCCGGGACTAGCGGGGTTATCTCCTACGAGCAGTACTTC. It encodes CAISEAPGTSGVISYEQYF.

This clonotype was counted at least ten times. This chain joins TRBV9 and TRBJ2-3; tentatively, D is TRBD1 or TRBD2 (6 bases each). Germline CDR1 and CDR2: SGDLS and YYNGEE. There are 15 residues in the CDR3. Trimming pared 4 bases from V and 3 bases from J, leaving 15 bases between. The CDR3 loop is CASSRSGAGTDTQYF. In DNA form, the CDR3 reads TGTGCCAGCAGCAGATCAGGGGCGGGGACAGATACGCAGTATTTT. Based on the CDR3 plus reference TRBV9 and TRBJ2-3, the full variable domain is DSGVTQTPKHLITATGQRVTLRCSPRSGDLSVYWYQQSLDQGLQFLIQYYNGEERAKGNILERFSAQQFPDLHSELNLSSLELGDSALYFCASSRSGAGTDTQYFGPGTRLTVL.

CDR3 DNA: TGTGCCTGGGGACAGGGACCCGGCAATCAGCCCCAGCATTTT. The encoded protein is CAWGQGPGNQPQHF. The chain has TRBV30 and TRBJ1-5; 8 nucleotides line up with TRBD1. This CDR3 is 14 amino acids long. CDR1 is GTSNPN and CDR2 is SVGIG in the germline V gene (reference sequence). The V segment lost 5 bases and the J segment 2 bases; nucleotides outside the gene matches: 5.

This clonotype was observed a handful of times. This chain connects TRBV10-3 to TRBJ1-4; the match to TRBD1 covers 9 bases. Germline loops: CDR1 ENHRY, CDR2 SYGVKD. The junction had 4 bases not matched to a gene; V was cut back by 10 bases and J by 1 base. The CDR3 is 14 amino acids. CDR3 residues: CATGQGGTNEKLFF. The CDR3 bases are TGTGCCACGGGACAGGGAGGAACTAATGAAAAACTGTTTTTT.

This chain connects TRBV7-2 to TRBJ2-5, with a tentative D call TRBD1 (5 bases). Trimming removed 3 bases at V and 1 base at J, with 18 bases between. The CDR3 consists of 17 residues. Germline V gives CDR1 SGHTA, CDR2 FQGNSA. For the CDR3, the DNA is TGTGCCAGCAGCTTCCGCTGGAGACAGATAAGCCAAGAGACCCAGTACTTC. Translating it yields CASSFRWRQISQETQYF.

In this sample, this clonotype turned up a few times. In nucleotides, the CDR3 is TGTGCCATCAGTCCTCAGGGCTCCAGCGGCACAGATACGCAGTATTTT. This translates into CAISPQGSSGTDTQYF. The rearrangement links TRBV10-3 to TRBJ2-3; D is perhaps TRBD1 (5 bases). CDR1 is ENHRY and CDR2 is SYGVKD in the germline V gene. The CDR3 consists of 16 residues. The V end lost 5 bases, the J end lost 1 base, and 16 bases lay between the germline ends.

This chain links TRBV6-5 with TRBJ1-3; 8 nucleotides agree with TRBD1. Trimming cost V 4 bases and J 0 bases; bases outside gene matches: 14. The CDR3 sequence is 19 residues long. Germline loops: CDR1 MNHEY, CDR2 SVGAGI. CDR3 bases: TGTGCCAGCAGTTTCTCGTCCATTGGACAGGGTCTCTCTGGAAACACCATATATTTT. Its protein is CASSFSSIGQGLSGNTIYF.

This clonotype was counted a few times. For the CDR3, the DNA is TGTGCCAGCAGTGAAGTGGGGAGGACAGATACGCAGTATTTT. This codes for CASSEVGRTDTQYF. This chain connects TRBV25-1 to TRBJ2-3, with D tentatively TRBD2 (6 bases). The V gene's germline CDR1 is MGHDK and CDR2 SYGVNS. This CDR3 is 14 amino acids long. Trimming left V 2 bases short and J 3 bases short, with 9 bases between.